This T cell receptor beta chain was captured by sequencing in a study of blood T cell repertoires in COVID-19. Study information: Samples representing acute and convalescent COVID-19 were sourced from the United States, Italy and Spain.

In germline, CDR1 is LGHDT, CDR2 YNNKEL (reference sequence). Trimming cost V 4 bases and J 1 base, with 11 bases left between them. The CDR3 runs to 14 residues. During active infection, Seattle patients enrolled and were then monitored through disease. Methods used by the authors: Counts of nucleated cells, estimated from reference gene primer amplification, were obtained. This table comes from immunoSEQ multiplex PCR, and its TCRdb copy is limited to in-frame clones, with some not included. V and J calls and clone size are copied from that table; D and trimming were computed from the DNA. The sample lists a few hundred thousand clones; around 86% were seen once.

This TCR was sampled from an elderly woman with COVID-19, enrolled during active disease. Sequenced sample: peripheral blood. The V gene is TRBV3-1 (or the pseudogene TRBV3-2), the J gene TRBJ2-7; D call uncertain. CDR3 DNA: TGTGCCAGCAGCCCCTTGGGCATATCCTACGAGCAGTACTTC. Its translation is CASSPLGISYEQYF.